This TCR beta chain was observed in a study of cytomegalovirus exposure and HLA in healthy donors. V shed 0 bases and J 7 bases; nucleotides not matched to a gene: 6. Germline values: CDR1 SGDLS, CDR2 YYNGEE. The CDR3 runs 15 residues. PCR was performed using 60 Vbeta and 13 Jbeta primers. The data were produced by immunoSEQ multiplex PCR, yet TCRdb's version contains in-frame clones alone and is incomplete. The sample has about 130,000 clones, around 80% seen once; the top ten hold approximately 5%. The sequence was collected from a man under 40 in good health and CMV-seronegative. V gene TRBV9 combines with J gene TRBJ2-1, with TRBD2 identical over 8 bases. The sequenced material came from PBMCs. CDR3 nucleotides: TGTGCCAGCAGCGTAGGCGGGAGGAACCAGAATGAGCAGTTCTTC. This sequence encodes CASSVGGRNQNEQFF. The entire variable domain, with the rest obtained from reference TRBV9 and TRBJ2-1, is as follows: DSGVTQTPKHLITATGQRVTLRCSPRSGDLSVYWYQQSLDQGLQFLIQYYNGEERAKGNILERFSAQQFPDLHSELNLSSLELGDSALYFCASSVGGRNQNEQFFGPGTRLTVL.